This T cell receptor (beta chain) is drawn from a study of T cells and Merkel cell carcinoma outcomes. Study-wide findings and caveats: In Merkel cell carcinoma, repertoire and T-cell density reportedly predicted outcomes.

This clone has a single count. Its antigen is undetermined. V gave up 1 base and J gave up 4 bases; unmatched junction bases: 10. The V gene's germline CDR1 is LNHDA and CDR2 SQIVND (reference sequence). CDR3 length: 16 residues. The table came from immunoSEQ multiplex PCR; TCRdb's copy has only in-frame clones and leaves some out. The data show 4,000 to 5,500 clones, roughly 81% seen once. The gene calls are TRBV19 and TRBJ2-7; 7 bases align to TRBD1. Sample: tumor tissue from Merkel cell carcinoma. This clonotype was obtained from a human donor with Merkel cell carcinoma. The chain's CDR3 is CASSIGVGTVSYEQYF. CDR3 bases: TGTGCCAGTAGTATAGGCGTGGGGACAGTCTCTTACGAGCAGTACTTC. Full variable domain (missing parts from reference TRBV19 and TRBJ2-7): DGGITQSPKYLFRKEGQNVTLSCEQNLNHDAMYWYRQDPGQGLRLIYYSQIVNDFQKGDIAEGYSVSREKKESFPLTVTSAQKNPTAFYLCASSIGVGTVSYEQYFGPGTRLTVT.